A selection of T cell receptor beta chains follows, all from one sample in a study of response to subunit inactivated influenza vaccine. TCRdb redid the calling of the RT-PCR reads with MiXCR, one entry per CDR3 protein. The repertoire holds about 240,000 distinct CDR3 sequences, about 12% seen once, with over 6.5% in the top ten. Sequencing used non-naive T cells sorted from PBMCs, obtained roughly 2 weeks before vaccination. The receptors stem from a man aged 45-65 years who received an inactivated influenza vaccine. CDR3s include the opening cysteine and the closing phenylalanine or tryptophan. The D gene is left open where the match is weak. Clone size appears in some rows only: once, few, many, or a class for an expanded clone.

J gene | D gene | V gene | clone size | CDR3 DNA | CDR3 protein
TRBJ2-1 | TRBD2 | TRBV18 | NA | TGTGCCAGCTCACCATTCGGATCTAGCGGGAGGCGGAGGGGGAATGAGCAGTTCTTC | CASSPFGSSGRRRGNEQFF
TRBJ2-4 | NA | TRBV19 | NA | TGTGCCAGTAGTATAGACGCCAAAAACATTCAGTACTTC | CASSIDAKNIQYF
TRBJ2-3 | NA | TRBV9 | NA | TGTGCCAGCAGCGCCCTTGAGACAGATACGCAGTATTTT | CASSALETDTQYF
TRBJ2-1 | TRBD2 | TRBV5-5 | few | TGTGCCAGCAGCCCCTCTAGCGGGAGGGCCGGGAATGAGGGGTTCTTC | CASSPSSGRAGNEGFF
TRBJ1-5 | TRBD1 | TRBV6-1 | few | TGTGCCAGCAGTGAAACAGGGGGGAGGAATCAGCCCCAGCATTTT | CASSETGGRNQPQHF
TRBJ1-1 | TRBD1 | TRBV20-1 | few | TGCAGTGCTAGGACCCCAGGGGGCGGTGGTGAAGCTTTCTTT | CSARTPGGGGEAFF
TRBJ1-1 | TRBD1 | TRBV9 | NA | TGTGCCAGCAGCCGCGACAGGGTACATACTGAAGCTTTCTTT | CASSRDRVHTEAFF
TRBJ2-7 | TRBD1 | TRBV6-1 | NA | TGTGCCAGCAGTCGTGGGACAGGGGGCGTGAGGTACGAGCAGTACTTC | CASSRGTGGVRYEQYF
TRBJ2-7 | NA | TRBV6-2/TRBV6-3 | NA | TGTGCCAGCAGACCCGGGAATTTCGGGACCTACGAGCAGTACTTC | CASRPGNFGTYEQYF
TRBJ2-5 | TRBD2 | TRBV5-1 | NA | TGCGCCAGCTGGACTAGCGGGGGGGAGACCCAGTACTTC | CASWTSGGETQYF
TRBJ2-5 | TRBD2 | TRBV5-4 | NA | TGTGCCAGCAGCTTGGAGCGGGAGGTCCAAGAGACCCAGTACTTC | CASSLEREVQETQYF
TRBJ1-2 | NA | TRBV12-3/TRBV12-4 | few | TGTGCCAGCAGCATTGGGGGACGGGGCTACACCTTC | CASSIGGRGYTF
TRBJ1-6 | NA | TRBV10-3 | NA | TGTGCCATCAGTGAGAGGGAGCCCGGACGGTCACCCCTCCACTTT | CAISEREPGRSPLHF
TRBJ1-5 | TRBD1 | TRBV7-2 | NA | TGTGCCAGCAGCTCCCGCCTACAGGGGGGGGGTCAGCCCCAGCATTTT | CASSSRLQGGGQPQHF
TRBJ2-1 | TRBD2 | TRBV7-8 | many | TGTGCCAGCAGCTTAGGGCGGGGGGGGTACAATGAGCAGTTCTTC | CASSLGRGGYNEQFF
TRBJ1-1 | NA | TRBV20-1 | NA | TGCAGTGCTACCAGGACAGTGACTGAAGCTTTCTTT | CSATRTVTEAFF
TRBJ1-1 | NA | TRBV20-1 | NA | TGCAGTGCTAGGGAAGCCACTGAAGCTTTCTTT | CSAREATEAFF
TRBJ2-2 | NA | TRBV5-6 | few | TGTGCCAGCAGCTTGGACGCGAGGAACACCGGGGAGCTGTTTTTT | CASSLDARNTGELFF
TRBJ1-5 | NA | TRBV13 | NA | TGTGCCAGCAGCAATAGGGGGGGTCCCCAGCATTTT | CASSNRGGPQHF
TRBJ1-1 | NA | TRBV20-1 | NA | TGCAGTGCTAGAGGAACTGAAGCTTTCTTT | CSARGTEAFF
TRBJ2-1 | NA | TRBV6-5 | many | TGTGCCAGCAGTTACTCGACTGGCTACAATGAGCAGTTCTTC | CASSYSTGYNEQFF
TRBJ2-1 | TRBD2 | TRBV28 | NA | TGTGCCAGCAGCGTTCGTAGCGGGGGGGCCGGTGAGCAGTTCTTC | CASSVRSGGAGEQFF
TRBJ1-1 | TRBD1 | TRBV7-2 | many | TGTGCCAGCAGCTTAGATGGGACAGGGTTGAACACTGAAGCTTTCTTT | CASSLDGTGLNTEAFF
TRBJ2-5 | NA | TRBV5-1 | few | TGCGCCAGCAGCTTGCGGTCCGACACAGAGACCCAGTACTTC | CASSLRSDTETQYF
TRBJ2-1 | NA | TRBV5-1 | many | TGCGCCAGCAGCTCCGGGGGTGTAGGGGTCTACAATGAGCAGTTCTTC | CASSSGGVGVYNEQFF
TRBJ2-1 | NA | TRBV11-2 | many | TGTGCCAGCAGCGCGCTGGGGGCCCAGTACAATGAGCAGTTCTTC | CASSALGAQYNEQFF
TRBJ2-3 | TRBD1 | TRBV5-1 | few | TGCGCCAGCAGCTTGGACAGGGGCGCTGGCACAGATACGCAGTATTTT | CASSLDRGAGTDTQYF
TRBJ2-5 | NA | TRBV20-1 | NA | TGCAGTGCTACCTCAAAGGAGTCTTCAGAGACCCAGTACTTC | CSATSKESSETQYF
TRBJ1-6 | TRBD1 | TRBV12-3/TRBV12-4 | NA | TGTGCCAGCAGGGGGGGACAGTTTAATTCACCCCTCCACTTT | CASRGGQFNSPLHF
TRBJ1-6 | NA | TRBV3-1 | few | TGTGCCAGCAGCCGTCGGGACGAACGTTCACCCCTCCACTTT | CASSRRDERSPLHF
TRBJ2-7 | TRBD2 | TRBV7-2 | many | TGTGCCAGCAGTTGGACTAGCGGGGGGGCCAGCGAGCAGTACTTC | CASSWTSGGASEQYF
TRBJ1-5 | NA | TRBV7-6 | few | TGTGCCAGCAGCCCTTTCGAGAATCAGCCCCAGCATTTT | CASSPFENQPQHF
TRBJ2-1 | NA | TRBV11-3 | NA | TGTGCCAGCAGCTCCTCAGCAGGGGGGGTTGGAAGTCTCCGTTCCTACAATGAGCAGTTCTTC | CASSSSAGGVGSLRSYNEQFF
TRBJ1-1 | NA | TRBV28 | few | TGTGCCAGCAGTTTAGTCGGGAGAGGTGAAAACACTGAAGCTTTCTTT | CASSLVGRGENTEAFF
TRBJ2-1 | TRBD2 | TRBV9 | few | TGTGCCAGCAGCACGGGACTAGCGATGAACAATGAGCAGTTCTTC | CASSTGLAMNNEQFF
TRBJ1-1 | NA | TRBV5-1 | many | TGCGCCAGCAGCTACGGCCCAGGATCCACTGAAGCTTTCTTT | CASSYGPGSTEAFF
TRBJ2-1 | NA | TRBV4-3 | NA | TGCGCCAGCAGCCAAGATATCCGAGCCGACGGGGCTGAGCAGTTCTTC | CASSQDIRADGAEQFF
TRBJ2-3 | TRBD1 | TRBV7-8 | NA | TGTGCCAGCAGCTTACTAAACATCGGCCGAAGACAGGGGCGCCGAGATACGCAGTATTTT | CASSLLNIGRRQGRRDTQYF
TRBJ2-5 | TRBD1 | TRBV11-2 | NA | TGTGCCAGCAGCTTTCGACAGGGGAGAGAGACCCAGTACTTC | CASSFRQGRETQYF
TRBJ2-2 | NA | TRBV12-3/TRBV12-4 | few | TGTGCCAGCAGACTTGGACAGCACACCGGGGAGCTGTTTTTT | CASRLGQHTGELFF
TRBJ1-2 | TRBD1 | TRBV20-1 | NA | TGCAGTGCTGGGGTCGGGCAGGGGGTATATGGCTACACCTTC | CSAGVGQGVYGYTF
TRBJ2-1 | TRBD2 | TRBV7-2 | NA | TGTGCCAGCAGCAGATCAGTGCGGGGGGGCACCTACAATGAGCAGTTCTTC | CASSRSVRGGTYNEQFF